This TCR beta chain is from a study of Graves' ophthalmopathy and Graves' hyperthyroidism. RNA transcripts served as template for amplifying TCR beta CDR3 sequences. RT-PCR was first run with HTBI primers, then multiplex PCR in a second round. TCRdb reprocessed the multiplex PCR reads with MiXCR, giving one entry per CDR3 protein. The sample consists of approximately 210,000 distinct CDR3 sequences, just under 30% of them appearing once. The specimen sequenced was peripheral blood. The receptor was isolated from a man aged 50 to 60 with Graves' ophthalmopathy.

The CDR3 DNA sequence: TGTGCCAGCAGCGGACCGGGACAGGGCCTGGAAGAGCAGTACTTC. It encodes CASSGPGQGLEEQYF. The rearrangement links TRBV6-1 to TRBJ2-7; 9 bases fit TRBD1. Trimming at V came to 6 bases and at J to 7 bases, leaving 13 bases not matched to a gene. This CDR3 contains 15 residues. Germline CDR1 reads MNHNS; CDR2 reads SASEGT.